Below are 16 T cell receptor beta chains sequenced from a single sample in a study of shared clonotypes between healthy human individuals. Produced via immunoSEQ multiplex PCR; TCRdb's table is partial and in-frame only. The sample has hundreds of thousands of clones; about 96% are singletons. Sequencing input: naive CD4+ T cells sorted from blood. Subset meaning: CD45RA+ positively selected. The receptor source for this set is a woman aged 30 to 39 in good health.

The chain carries TRBV7-8 and TRBJ1-5; D unresolved. CDR1 SGHVS and CDR2 FQNEAQ come from the germline V gene. V gave up 5 bases and J gave up 5 bases, with 10 bases separating them. The CDR3 is 13 amino acids. CDR3 sequence: CASSPQEDQPQHF. In DNA form, the CDR3 reads TGTGCCAGCAGCCCGCAGGAGGATCAGCCCCAGCATTTT.

The chain carries TRBV28 and TRBJ2-7; 8 nucleotides match TRBD2. The CDR3 is made up of 13 amino acids. From germline, CDR1 is MDHEN and CDR2 SYDVKM. Trimming removed 8 bases from V and 0 bases from J; junction bases left unmatched: 3. The CDR3 DNA reads as TGTGCCAGCGCGGGAGGAGTCTCCTACGAGCAGTACTTC. Translation gives CASAGGVSYEQYF.

The V and J genes are TRBV5-1 and TRBJ2-7, with D maybe TRBD1 (5 bases). This CDR3 has 14 residues. Germline CDR1 reads SGHRS; CDR2 reads YFSETQ. V lost 4 bases and J lost 7, with 18 bases in between. CDR3 sequence (DNA): TGCGCCAGCAGCCCAAAACAGGAATTGGGGGAGCAGTACTTC. Translation: CASSPKQELGEQYF. Complete variable domain (other parts from reference TRBV5-1 and TRBJ2-7): KAGVTQTPRYLIKTRGQQVTLSCSPISGHRSVSWYQQTPGQGLQFLFEYFSETQRNKGNFPGRFSGRQFSNSRSEMNVSTLELGDSALYLCASSPKQELGEQYFGPGTRLTVT.

The genes are TRBV15 and TRBJ1-2; 11 bases are shared with TRBD1. V dropped 7 bases and J dropped 6; count of bases not matched to a gene: 7. CDR1 is LNHNV and CDR2 is YYDKDF in the germline V gene (reference sequence). CDR3 length equals 14 residues. CDR3 sequence reads: CATNKDRGRDGYTF. In DNA form, the CDR3 reads TGTGCCACCAACAAGGACAGGGGGCGGGATGGCTACACCTTC.

The chain joins TRBV6-6 to TRBJ2-7; D is unresolved. CDR3 length: 16 residues. Between the trimmed V and J ends, which lost 0 bases and 6 bases, there was a span of 18 bases. Germline V gives CDR1 MNHNY, CDR2 SVGAGI (reference sequence). The CDR3: CASSYSNAPGWGEQYF. The CDR3 nucleotides are TGTGCCAGCAGTTACTCGAATGCCCCCGGATGGGGCGAGCAGTACTTC.

The rearrangement uses TRBV5-1 and TRBJ2-6; D may be TRBD2 (6 bases). The germline V gene encodes CDR1 SGHRS and CDR2 YFSETQ. V was cut by 6 bases and J by 0 bases, with 13 bases left in between. CDR3 length: 16 amino acids. The CDR3 sequence is CASTSGDSSGANVLTF. For the CDR3, the DNA is TGCGCCAGCACCTCGGGAGACAGCTCTGGGGCCAACGTCCTGACTTTC.

V usage is TRBV4-1 and J usage is TRBJ1-1, with D hard to call. The V end was cut by 0 bases, the J end by 0 bases, with 8 bases between. CDR3 size: 15 residues. Germline lookup yields CDR1 MGHRA and CDR2 YSYEKL. This chain's CDR3 is CASSQEVHLNTEAFF. CDR3 DNA sequence: TGCGCCAGCAGCCAAGAAGTCCACTTGAACACTGAAGCTTTCTTT.

The chain joins TRBV6-6 to TRBJ2-7; no reliable D call. Germline V lookup: CDR1 MNHNY, CDR2 SVGAGI (reference sequence). V was shortened by 7 bases and J by 1 base, with 11 bases between the two germline ends. There are 13 residues in the CDR3. The CDR3 DNA reads TGTGCCAGCACCCCAGGCGGATCCTACGAGCAGTACTTC. Its protein is CASTPGGSYEQYF.

The V call is TRBV6-5, the J call TRBJ1-1, with 9 bases identical to TRBD1. Germline lookup yields CDR1 MNHEY and CDR2 SVGAGI. This CDR3 has 15 residues. Germline trimming cut 7 bases from V and 2 bases from J; bases unmatched to any gene: 8. This CDR3 reads CASKPDRGLNTEAFF. As DNA, the CDR3 is TGTGCCAGCAAACCCGACAGGGGGTTAAACACTGAAGCTTTCTTT.

V and J are TRBV29-1 and TRBJ2-1, with 14 bases that match TRBD2. The junction had 10 bases not matched to a gene; V was cut back by 7 bases and J by 5 bases. This CDR3 is built from 16 residues. The germline V gene has CDR1 SQVTM and CDR2 ANQGSEA. Here the CDR3 DNA reads TGCAGCGCCTCACTGACTAGCGGGAGGGTCCACAATGAGCAGTTCTTC. This translates into CSASLTSGRVHNEQFF.

This rearrangement joins TRBV14 to TRBJ1-6, with unresolved D. CDR3 length equals 13 residues. CDR1 is SGHDN, CDR2 FVKESK, per germline. The CDR3 protein is CARVWPGISPLHF. Written as DNA, the CDR3 is TGTGCAAGGGTCTGGCCCGGGATTTCACCCCTCCACTTT.

In nucleotides, the CDR3 is TGTGCTAGTGGCCGGACGGGTGAGCAGTTCTTC. It yields the protein CASGRTGEQFF. The chain combines TRBV12-5 with TRBJ2-1; D gene unclear. The CDR3 length is 11 residues. The V gene lost 6 bases and the J gene lost 9 bases, with 9 bases spanning the gap. Germline V gene lookup returns CDR1 LGHNT and CDR2 FRNRAP.

V is TRBV19 and J is TRBJ2-5; 10 nucleotides match TRBD1. Germline V gene data show CDR1 as LNHDA and CDR2 as SQIVND (reference sequence). CDR3 length: 15 residues. Germline trimming cut 6 bases from V and 5 bases from J; bases unmatched to any gene: 9. The CDR3 loop reads CASSLGGQGPETQYF. CDR3 coding DNA: TGTGCCAGTAGCCTAGGGGGACAGGGGCCGGAGACCCAGTACTTC.

Worth noting for this clone: Other DNA sequences in the same sample also yield this CDR3. J is TRBJ2-7 and V is TRBV5-1, with D uncertain. The CDR3 consists of 11 residues. The V and J ends lost 4 bases and 2 bases respectively, with 4 bases between them. CDR1 and CDR2 (germline): SGHRS, YFSETQ. This CDR3 reads CASSLTYEQYF. CDR3 DNA: TGCGCCAGCAGCCTAACCTACGAGCAGTACTTC.

The chain links TRBV27 to TRBJ2-7; D remains unclear. Germline V gene sequence: CDR1 MNHEY, CDR2 SMNVEV (reference sequence). There are 16 residues in the CDR3. The germline V and J ends were trimmed by 2 bases and 6 bases, with 20 bases remaining between them. CDR3 residues: CASSLRASPELREQYF. The CDR3 nucleotides read TGTGCCAGCAGTTTAAGAGCTTCCCCGGAGCTTCGCGAGCAGTACTTC.

Notes on this clone: In the same sample, other DNA sequences code for this CDR3. The chain links TRBV5-1 to TRBJ1-1; D is perhaps TRBD1 (5 bases). CDR1 SGHRS and CDR2 YFSETQ come from the germline V gene. This CDR3 is built from 13 residues. The germline V and J ends were trimmed by 2 bases and 2 bases, with 7 bases remaining between them. This CDR3 reads CASSFRENTEAFF. The CDR3, as DNA: TGCGCCAGCAGCTTCAGGGAAAACACTGAAGCTTTCTTT.